The 16 T cell receptor beta chains below all came from one sample that was sequenced in a study of T cell responses to AZD1222 COVID-19 vaccine. The protocol was immunoSEQ multiplex PCR, while the TCRdb copy is restricted to in-frame clones and leaves out a portion. The sample has about 150,000 clones, about 93% seen once. Here the sequenced sample was peripheral blood, taken on day 0 of AZD1222 vaccination. These receptors all stem from an adult in good health.

The chain joins TRBV7-9 to TRBJ1-4, with D perhaps matching TRBD1 (5 bases). Germline CDR1 is SEHNR and CDR2 is FQNEAQ (reference sequence). This CDR3 contains 15 residues. The V end lost 4 bases, the J end lost 3 bases, and 12 bases lay between the germline ends. DNA of the CDR3: TGTGCCAGCAGCTCCCCGGGACGGCCTAATGAAAAACTGTTTTTT. This sequence encodes CASSSPGRPNEKLFF.

This clone appeared once. The CDR3 region is CAWSVDGTYEQYF. The CDR3 coding sequence is TGTGCCTGGAGTGTGGACGGAACCTACGAGCAGTACTTC. This chain links TRBV30 with TRBJ2-7; D unresolved. Germline values: CDR1 GTSNPN, CDR2 SVGIG (reference sequence). The CDR3 runs 13 residues. Trimming took off 0 bases at V and 2 bases at J, with 8 bases between the two ends.

The chain uses TRBV7-9 and TRBJ1-3; 8 nucleotides match TRBD1. This CDR3 has 14 residues. Germline CDR1 and CDR2: SEHNR and FQNEAQ (reference sequence). With 2 bases clipped from V and 6 bases from J, the junction kept 3 bases outside the gene matches. Here the CDR3 DNA reads TGTGCCAGCAGCTTAATGCAGGGGGCAAACACCATATATTTT. Translated: CASSLMQGANTIYF.

The J gene is TRBJ2-2, the V gene TRBV30; 14 bases are shared with TRBD2. The CDR3 totals 17 residues. V was pared by 1 base and J by 6 bases, with 7 bases of the junction left unmatched. Germline V gene sequence: CDR1 GTSNPN, CDR2 SVGIG (reference sequence). The CDR3 loop is CAWSAGLAGGGAGELFF. In DNA, the CDR3 is TGTGCCTGGAGTGCAGGACTAGCGGGAGGAGGAGCCGGGGAGCTGTTTTTT.

In its sample, this clone was seen once. The V and J genes are TRBV9 and TRBJ2-2; 9 bases match TRBD1. With V trimmed by 2 bases and J by 6 bases, 5 bases remained unmatched. CDR3 length: 15 residues. Germline V lookup: CDR1 SGDLS, CDR2 YYNGEE. CDR3 residues: CASSVGQGRSGELFF. The CDR3 coding sequence is TGTGCCAGCAGCGTTGGACAGGGGAGATCCGGGGAGCTGTTTTTT. The complete variable domain, with remaining parts taken from reference TRBV9 and TRBJ2-2, reads DSGVTQTPKHLITATGQRVTLRCSPRSGDLSVYWYQQSLDQGLQFLIQYYNGEERAKGNILERFSAQQFPDLHSELNLSSLELGDSALYFCASSVGQGRSGELFFGEGSRLTVL.

The chain carries TRBV29-1 and TRBJ2-2; D ambiguous. V shed 2 bases and J shed 2 bases, with 6 bases lying between them. Germline V lookup: CDR1 SQVTM, CDR2 ANQGSEA. The CDR3 extends over 13 amino acids. CDR3 amino acids: CSVEWENTGELFF. The CDR3 nucleotides are TGCAGCGTTGAATGGGAAAACACCGGGGAGCTGTTTTTT.

This clone appeared a single time. This chain joins TRBV30 and TRBJ2-3; 7 nucleotides agree with TRBD2. Germline V lookup: CDR1 GTSNPN, CDR2 SVGIG (reference sequence). J lost 5 bases, V lost 5 bases, and 1 base had no gene match. The CDR3 spans 11 residues. The CDR3 DNA reads TGTGCCTGGGGACTAGGAGATACGCAGTATTTT. Translation gives CAWGLGDTQYF.

The rearrangement links TRBV28 to TRBJ2-7, with a possible D match to TRBD1 (5 bases). Trimming shortened V by 6 bases and J by 1 base, and 10 bases separated the two germline ends. The CDR3 totals 13 residues. Germline lookup yields CDR1 MDHEN and CDR2 SYDVKM. The CDR3 nucleotides read TGTGCCAGCAGGCCTAGGGGATCCTACGAGCAGTACTTC. Translating it yields CASRPRGSYEQYF.

This clone was seen once. The genes are TRBV27 and TRBJ2-7, with 12 bases lining up with TRBD1. The CDR3 is 17 residues long. The V gene's germline CDR1 is MNHEY and CDR2 SMNVEV (reference sequence). The ends lost 6 bases at V and 0 bases at J; junction bases unmatched: 9. Here the CDR3 reads CASSPGQGAPRSYEQYF. The DNA for the CDR3 is TGTGCCAGCAGCCCGGGACAGGGGGCTCCGCGCTCCTACGAGCAGTACTTC.

The chain carries TRBV7-2 and TRBJ1-2; 7 bases are a match to TRBD1. The germline V gene encodes CDR1 SGHTA and CDR2 FQGNSA. The J segment lost 3 bases and the V segment lost 3 bases, leaving 7 bases of the junction unmatched. The CDR3 covers 15 residues. The CDR3 loop is CASSLVGQGDYGYTF. Here the CDR3 DNA reads TGTGCCAGCAGCTTGGTAGGGCAGGGGGACTATGGCTACACCTTC.

The J gene is TRBJ2-5, the V gene TRBV18, with 7 bases aligning to TRBD1. The CDR3 extends over 19 amino acids. Per germline, CDR1 KGHSH and CDR2 LQKENI. V was clipped by 2 bases and J by 5 bases; unmatched bases: 20. The CDR3 reads CASSPFLRQGSPKGETQYF. CDR3 in DNA: TGTGCCAGCTCACCATTTTTAAGACAGGGCTCACCAAAGGGGGAGACCCAGTACTTC.

The V gene is TRBV5-1, the J gene TRBJ2-1; 13 bases are a match to TRBD2. Looked up from germline, CDR1 is SGHRS and CDR2 is YFSETQ. The CDR3 runs 16 residues. The V gene end was trimmed by 4 bases and the J gene end by 7 bases; junction bases not matched to a gene: 8. The CDR3 coding sequence is TGCGCCAGCAGCCCGGGACTAGCGGGATTTGGGAATGAGCAGTTCTTC. It yields the protein CASSPGLAGFGNEQFF.

This clone has only one observation. This chain uses TRBV5-1 with TRBJ1-1, with 10 bases that match TRBD1. The germline V gene encodes CDR1 SGHRS and CDR2 YFSETQ. J was trimmed by 2 bases and V by 4 bases; bases with no gene match: 8. This CDR3 has 16 residues. DNA of the CDR3: TGCGCCAGCAGCCCAAGTGACAGGGGGCGTAACACTGAAGCTTTCTTT. This gives the protein CASSPSDRGRNTEAFF.

There are a few counts of this clone. J is TRBJ1-1 and V is TRBV10-3, with D uncertain. The germline V and J ends were trimmed by 0 bases and 10 bases, with 9 bases remaining between them. CDR3 length equals 12 residues. The germline V gene has CDR1 ENHRY and CDR2 SYGVKD. The CDR3 protein is CAISESILRAFF. The CDR3 nucleotides read TGTGCCATCAGTGAGTCGATCCTCCGAGCTTTCTTT.

The chain carries TRBV27 and TRBJ2-1; 10 nucleotides agree with TRBD2. V was clipped by 6 bases and J by 3 bases; unmatched bases: 17. Germline V gives CDR1 MNHEY, CDR2 SMNVEV (reference sequence). The CDR3 runs to 19 residues. The CDR3 spells CASSTGGHRPSGSYNEQFF. CDR3 nucleotide sequence: TGTGCCAGCAGCACGGGGGGACACCGACCTAGCGGGAGCTACAATGAGCAGTTCTTC.

The chain links TRBV5-1 to TRBJ2-7, with D perhaps given as TRBD1 or TRBD2 (5 bases each). CDR3 length equals 14 residues. Trimming left V 4 bases short and J 5 bases short, with 16 bases between. Germline CDR1 reads SGHRS; CDR2 reads YFSETQ. The DNA of the CDR3 is TGCGCCAGCAGCCTGGCCTGGGGGAGTGACGAGCAGTACTTC. Amino acids: CASSLAWGSDEQYF.